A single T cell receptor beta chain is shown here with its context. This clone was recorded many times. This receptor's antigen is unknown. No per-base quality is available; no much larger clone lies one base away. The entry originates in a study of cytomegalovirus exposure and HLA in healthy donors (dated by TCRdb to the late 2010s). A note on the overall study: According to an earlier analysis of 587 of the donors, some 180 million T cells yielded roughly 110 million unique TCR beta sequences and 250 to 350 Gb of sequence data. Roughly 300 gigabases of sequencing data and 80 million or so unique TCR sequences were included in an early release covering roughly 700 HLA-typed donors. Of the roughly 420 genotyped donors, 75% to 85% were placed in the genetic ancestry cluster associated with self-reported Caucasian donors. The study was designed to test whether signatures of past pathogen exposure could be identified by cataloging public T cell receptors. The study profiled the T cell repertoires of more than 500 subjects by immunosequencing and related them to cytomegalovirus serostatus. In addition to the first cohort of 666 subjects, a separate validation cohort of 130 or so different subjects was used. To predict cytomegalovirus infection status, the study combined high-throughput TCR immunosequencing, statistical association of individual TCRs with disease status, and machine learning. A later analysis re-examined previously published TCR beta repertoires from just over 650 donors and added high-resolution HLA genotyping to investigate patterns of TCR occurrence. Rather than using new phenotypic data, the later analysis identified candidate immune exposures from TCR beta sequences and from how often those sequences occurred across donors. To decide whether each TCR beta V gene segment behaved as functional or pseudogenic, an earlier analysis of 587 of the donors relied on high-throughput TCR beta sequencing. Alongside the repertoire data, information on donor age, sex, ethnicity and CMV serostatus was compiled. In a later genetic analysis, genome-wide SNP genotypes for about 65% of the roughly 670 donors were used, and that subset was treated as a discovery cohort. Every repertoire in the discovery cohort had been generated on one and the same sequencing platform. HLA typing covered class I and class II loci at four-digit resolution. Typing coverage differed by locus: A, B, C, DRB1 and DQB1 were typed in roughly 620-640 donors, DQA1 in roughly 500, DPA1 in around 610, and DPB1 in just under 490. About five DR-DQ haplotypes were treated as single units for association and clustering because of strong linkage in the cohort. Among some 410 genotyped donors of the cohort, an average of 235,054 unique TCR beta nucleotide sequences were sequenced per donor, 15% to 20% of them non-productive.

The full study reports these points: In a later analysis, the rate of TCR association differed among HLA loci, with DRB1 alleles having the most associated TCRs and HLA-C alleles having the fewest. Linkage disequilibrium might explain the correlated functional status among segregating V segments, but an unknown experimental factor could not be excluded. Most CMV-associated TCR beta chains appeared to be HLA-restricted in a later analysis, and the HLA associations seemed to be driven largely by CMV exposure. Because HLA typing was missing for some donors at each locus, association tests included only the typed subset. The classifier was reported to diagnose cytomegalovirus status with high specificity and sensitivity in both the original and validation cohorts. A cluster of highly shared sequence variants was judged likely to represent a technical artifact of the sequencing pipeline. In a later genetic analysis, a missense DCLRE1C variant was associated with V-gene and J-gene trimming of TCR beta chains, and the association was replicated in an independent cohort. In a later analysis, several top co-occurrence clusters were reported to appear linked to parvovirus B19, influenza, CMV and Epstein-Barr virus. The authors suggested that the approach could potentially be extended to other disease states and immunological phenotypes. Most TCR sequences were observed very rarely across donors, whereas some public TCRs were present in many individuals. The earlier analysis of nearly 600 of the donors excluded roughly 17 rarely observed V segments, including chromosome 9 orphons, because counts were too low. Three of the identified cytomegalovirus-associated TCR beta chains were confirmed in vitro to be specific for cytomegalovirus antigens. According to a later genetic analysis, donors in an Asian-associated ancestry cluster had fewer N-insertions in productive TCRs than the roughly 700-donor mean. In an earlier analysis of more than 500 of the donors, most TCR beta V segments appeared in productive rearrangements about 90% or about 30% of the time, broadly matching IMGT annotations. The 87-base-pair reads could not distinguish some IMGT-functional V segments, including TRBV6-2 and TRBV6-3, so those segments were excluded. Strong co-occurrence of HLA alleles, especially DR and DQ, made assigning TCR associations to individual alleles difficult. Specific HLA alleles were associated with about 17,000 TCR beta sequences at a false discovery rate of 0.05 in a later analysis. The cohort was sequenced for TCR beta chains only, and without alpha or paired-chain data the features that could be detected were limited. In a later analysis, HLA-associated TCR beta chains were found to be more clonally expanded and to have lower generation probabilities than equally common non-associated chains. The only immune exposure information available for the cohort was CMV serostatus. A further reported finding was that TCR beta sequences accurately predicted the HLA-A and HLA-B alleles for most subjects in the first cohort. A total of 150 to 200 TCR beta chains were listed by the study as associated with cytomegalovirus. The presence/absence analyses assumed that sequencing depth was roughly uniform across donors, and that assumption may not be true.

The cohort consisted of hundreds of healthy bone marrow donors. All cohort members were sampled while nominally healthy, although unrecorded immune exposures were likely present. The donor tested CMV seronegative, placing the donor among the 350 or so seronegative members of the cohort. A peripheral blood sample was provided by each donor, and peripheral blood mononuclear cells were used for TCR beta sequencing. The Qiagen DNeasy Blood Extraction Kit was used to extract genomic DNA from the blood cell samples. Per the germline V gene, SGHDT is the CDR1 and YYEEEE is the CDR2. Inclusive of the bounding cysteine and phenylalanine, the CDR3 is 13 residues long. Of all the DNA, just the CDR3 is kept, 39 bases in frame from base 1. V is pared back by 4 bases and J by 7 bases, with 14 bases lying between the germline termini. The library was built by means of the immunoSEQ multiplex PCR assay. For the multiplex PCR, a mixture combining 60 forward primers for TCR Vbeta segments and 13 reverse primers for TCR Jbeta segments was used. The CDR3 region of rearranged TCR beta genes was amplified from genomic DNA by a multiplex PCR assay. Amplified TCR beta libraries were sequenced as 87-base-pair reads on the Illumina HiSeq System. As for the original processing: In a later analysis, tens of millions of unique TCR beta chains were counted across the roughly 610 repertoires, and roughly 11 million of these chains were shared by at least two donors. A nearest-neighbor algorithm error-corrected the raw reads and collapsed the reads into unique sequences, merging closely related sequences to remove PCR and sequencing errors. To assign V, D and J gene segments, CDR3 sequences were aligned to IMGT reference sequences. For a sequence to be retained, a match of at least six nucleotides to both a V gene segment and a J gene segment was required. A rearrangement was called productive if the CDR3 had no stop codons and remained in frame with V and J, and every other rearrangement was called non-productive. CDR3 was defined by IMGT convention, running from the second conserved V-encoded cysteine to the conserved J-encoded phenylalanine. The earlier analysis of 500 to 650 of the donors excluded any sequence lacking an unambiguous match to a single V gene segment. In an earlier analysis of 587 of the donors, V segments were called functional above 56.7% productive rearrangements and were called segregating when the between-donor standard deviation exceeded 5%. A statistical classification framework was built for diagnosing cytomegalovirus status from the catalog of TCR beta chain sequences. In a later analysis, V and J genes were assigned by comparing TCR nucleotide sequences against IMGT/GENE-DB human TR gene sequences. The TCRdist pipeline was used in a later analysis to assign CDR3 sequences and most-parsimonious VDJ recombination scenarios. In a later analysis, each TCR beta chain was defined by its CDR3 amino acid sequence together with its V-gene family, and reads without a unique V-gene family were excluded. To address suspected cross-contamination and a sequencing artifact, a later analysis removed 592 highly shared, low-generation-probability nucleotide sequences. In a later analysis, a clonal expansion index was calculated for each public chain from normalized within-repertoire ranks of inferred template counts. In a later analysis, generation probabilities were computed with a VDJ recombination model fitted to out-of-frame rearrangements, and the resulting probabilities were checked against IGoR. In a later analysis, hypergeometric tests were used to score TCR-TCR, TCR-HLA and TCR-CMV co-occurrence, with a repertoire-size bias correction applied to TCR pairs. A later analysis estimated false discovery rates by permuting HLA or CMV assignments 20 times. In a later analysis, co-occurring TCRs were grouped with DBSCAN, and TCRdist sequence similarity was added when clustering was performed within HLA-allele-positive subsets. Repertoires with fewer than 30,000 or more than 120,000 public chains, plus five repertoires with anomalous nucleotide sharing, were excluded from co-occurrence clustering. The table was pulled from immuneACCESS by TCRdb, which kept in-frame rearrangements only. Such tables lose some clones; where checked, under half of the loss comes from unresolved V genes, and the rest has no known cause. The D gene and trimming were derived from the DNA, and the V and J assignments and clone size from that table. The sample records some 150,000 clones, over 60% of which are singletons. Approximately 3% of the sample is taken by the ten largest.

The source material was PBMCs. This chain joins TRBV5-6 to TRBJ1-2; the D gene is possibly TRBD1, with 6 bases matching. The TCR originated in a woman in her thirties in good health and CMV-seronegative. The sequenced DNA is TGTGCCAGCAGCACCCCAGGGGTATCTGGCTACACCTTC. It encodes CASSTPGVSGYTF.